This T cell receptor (beta chain) emerged from a study of blood T cell repertoires in COVID-19. Overall study: The United States, Italy and Spain supplied acute and convalescent COVID-19 samples.

Study processing details: Reference gene primer amplification gave nucleated cell count estimates. The assay was immunoSEQ multiplex PCR, and TCRdb's table has in-frame clones only and misses some. V, J and clone size reflect that table, while D and trimming were determined from the DNA. Seen here are 250,000 to 300,000 clones, roughly 90% observed once, and the top ten hold around 3%. Germline values: CDR1 SGDLS, CDR2 YYNGEE. Trimming stripped 0 bases from V and 2 bases from J, with 6 bases between. There are 14 residues in the CDR3. The sequencing sample was made of peripheral blood. The rearrangement uses TRBV9 and TRBJ1-5; the D is unclear. The TCR was taken from a woman aged 30 to 39 with active or convalescent COVID-19. CDR3 DNA: TGTGCCAGCAGCGTAGGGCGGGGCAATCAGCCCCAGCATTTT. Translated, it gives CASSVGRGNQPQHF.